The present entry profiles one T cell receptor (beta chain) with its context. This receptor's antigen is unknown. Within one base of it there is no much larger clone, and no base qualities were kept. The data originate from a study of shared clonotypes between healthy human individuals (TCRdb year 2020). With regard to the full study: The cohort comprised two women and a few men aged 18 to 49 years. For each donor, CD4 naive and CD4 memory were each run on three plates, CD8 naive on two plates, and CD8 memory on one plate. Between about 0.85 and 9.5 billion PBMCs per donor were obtained by leukapheresis. To estimate repertoire size and how much clonotype sharing occurs between individuals, the study deeply sequenced the blood TCR repertoires of five healthy adults. To increase sequencing depth and limit assay-specific biases, different laboratories used diverse techniques to prepare libraries and sequence TCR repertoires.

The study at large found these results: Based on pairwise subsampling, the degree of clonotype sharing among donors was expected to be affected by sequencing depth. Higher generation probabilities were observed for clonotypes shared by all four sorted-subset donors than for non-shared clonotypes. Because the study included a small number of donors, the genetic and exposure-history diversity represented was limited. Incomplete sequencing was indicated by rarefaction of sorted-subset datasets, despite the large sequencing depth. Naive subsets generally had larger estimated clonotype richness than memory subsets did. Sharing across a few donors was observed for approximately 5% of naive CD4, about 4% of naive CD8, over 2% of memory CD4, and over 0.3% of memory CD8 clonotypes. Sampling was restricted to blood, and TCR repertoires in tissue are likely to differ from TCR repertoires in blood.

CD8 naive samples were obtained by positive selection for CCR7 among CD45RO-negative cells, yielding a CD45RA+CCR7+ population from which TemRA cells were excluded. Donors were healthy HIV-negative adults with no recently reported acute infections or vaccinations. Only Caucasian adults living in Nashville, Tennessee, USA were represented among the donors. Blood was obtained by leukapheresis, after which PBMCs were separated by Ficoll-Histopaque density gradient centrifugation and cryopreserved in liquid nitrogen vapor phase. Purity and quantity of every magnetically sorted T cell population were checked by analytical flow cytometry. Genomic DNA was isolated from every sorted fraction and measured by UV absorbance on a Nanodrop 2000c. TCR CDR3 regions were amplified from genomic DNA by multiplex PCR using the deep immunoSEQ assay. Extracted genomic DNA from each cell subset was distributed evenly across all wells of several immunoSEQ 96-well plates, and each plate was treated as a replicate. For sorted subsets, 200 ng of genomic DNA, equivalent to around 31,000 T cell genomes, went into each replicate PCR. Purified libraries were measured with a Qubit 3.0 fluorometer, size-checked on a Bioanalyzer 2100, and measured again with the KAPA Library Quantification kit. Every immunoSEQ 96-well plate was sequenced on a separate single-read 150-cycle Illumina NextSeq 550 flow cell. Regarding the original processing steps: Because the immunoSEQ output held only junctional sequences and lacked quality scores, the filtering could not match the filtering applied to full-length reads. Sequences were annotated with PyIR, a Python wrapper for IgBLAST v1.9, and V/J genes and CDR3 were assigned using IMGT germline references. Reads were removed for weak V/J assignments (E-value above 1e-6), missing CDR3, stop codons, out-of-frame junctions, or ambiguous translated residues. V3J clonotypes were defined as sequences sharing an identical inferred V gene, J gene, and CDR3 amino acid sequence. The percentage overlap between two repertoires was calculated by dividing the number of shared unique clonotypes by the size of the smaller repertoire. Three approaches were used to assess repertoire richness: RTK rarefaction, the Chao1 estimator, and Recon v2.1 estimates of unobserved clonotypes. Generation probabilities were computed with OLGA for all TCRbeta clonotypes obtained by the gDNA method from a few donors. TCRdb retrieved this table from immuneACCESS and kept in-frame rearrangements only. Not all clones are present; in checked studies, unresolved V genes account for under half, and no reason is known for the remainder. V, J and clone size were drawn from that table, and D and trimming were deduced from the DNA. The sample table holds hundreds of thousands of clones, of which 80% to 95% were seen once. The leading ten clones occupy 24% of the sample.

Material for sequencing was naive CD8+ T cells sorted from blood. The label giving this sample's cell subset or site can be read as: CD45RA+CCR7+. The sequence came from a man aged 30 to 45 in good health.

The CDR3 region has the sequence CASSFPGAHSYNEQFF. The DNA is as follows: TGTGCCAGCAGCTTTCCGGGGGCCCACTCCTACAATGAGCAGTTCTTC. The chain was built from TRBV7-8 and TRBJ2-1, with a tentative D call of TRBD1 or TRBD2, each matching 6 bases. The CDR3 starts with the cysteine, ends with the phenylalanine, and has 16 residues. Only CDR3 DNA is held: 48 bases, read in frame from base 1. Trimming costs V 3 bases and J 0 bases, and their ends lie 12 bases apart. For CDR1 and CDR2, the germline V gene lists SGHVS and FQNEAQ.